These 10 T cell receptor beta chains originate from one sample sequenced in a study of human T cells and chemical hapten exposure. Stated time point: healthy volunteer bleed at 2 weeks. Total RNA came from unfractionated whole blood. TCRdb recomputed calls from the RACE reads with MiXCR, one row per CDR3 protein. The sample contains tens of thousands of distinct CDR3 sequences, roughly 4% of which appear only once. The sample taken for sequencing was whole blood. Every receptor here comes from a female donor in good health. Some clones in this sample may be carry-over from other donors' samples.

The table lists this clonotype with many counts. The genes are TRBV4-3 and TRBJ2-6; 8 positions match TRBD1. This CDR3 is built from 18 residues. The V and J ends lost 0 bases and 3 bases, in that order; junction bases with no gene match: 7. Germline assignment: CDR1 LGHNA and CDR2 YSLEER. DNA for the CDR3: TGCGCCAGCAGCCAAGAACAGGGGGAATTGGTTGGGGCCAACGTCCTGACTTTC. Its translation is CASSQEQGELVGANVLTF.

This clonotype was picked up many times. CDR3 bases: TGTGCCAGCAGCTTAGCGGGGAAAAGGCGGGGGGTTAGCACAGATACGCAGTATTTT. This codes for CASSLAGKRRGVSTDTQYF. The chain employs TRBV7-2 and TRBJ2-3; 8 positions match TRBD2. In germline, CDR1 is SGHTA, CDR2 FQGNSA. Germline trimming cut 0 bases from V and 0 bases from J; bases unmatched to any gene: 11. The CDR3 is 19 residues long.

In this sample, this clonotype turned up many times. The V call is TRBV20-1, the J call TRBJ1-2; possible D gene TRBD1, 5 bases. Trimming removed 1 base at V and 7 bases at J, with 16 bases between. Germline CDR1 DFQATT, CDR2 SNEGSKA (reference sequence). This CDR3 is 14 amino acids long. The CDR3 region is CSARAQGSSRGYTF. CDR3 bases: TGCAGTGCTAGAGCTCAGGGTAGTTCTCGTGGCTACACCTTC.

This clonotype was counted many times. The rearrangement links TRBV3-1 to TRBJ2-5; 11 bases align to TRBD2. Germline V gene lookup returns CDR1 LGHDT and CDR2 YNNKEL (reference sequence). Trimming at V came to 5 bases and at J to 2 bases, leaving 7 bases not matched to a gene. The CDR3 covers 16 residues. This chain's CDR3 is CASSWRLAGRQETQYF. Written as DNA, the CDR3 is TGTGCCAGCAGCTGGCGACTAGCGGGGCGACAAGAGACCCAGTACTTC.

This clonotype occurred many times. The genes are TRBV19 and TRBJ2-7, with TRBD2 as a possible D gene (5 bases). This CDR3 is built from 15 residues. Germline V CDR1 and CDR2: LNHDA, SQIVND (reference sequence). V gave up 1 base and J gave up 5 bases, with 15 bases separating them. CDR3 region: CASSIAVTGRDEQYF. The CDR3 DNA sequence: TGTGCCAGTAGTATAGCAGTAACCGGGCGGGACGAGCAGTACTTC.

This clonotype was seen many times. The rearrangement joins TRBV3-1 to TRBJ2-5, with D perhaps matching TRBD2 (6 bases). Germline CDR1 and CDR2: LGHDT and YNNKEL (reference sequence). Trimming shortened V by 3 bases and J by 1 base, and 12 bases separated the two germline ends. The CDR3 is made up of 15 amino acids. The CDR3 DNA is TGTGCCAGCAGCCACCTACTAGCCTTCCAAGAGACCCAGTACTTC. It encodes CASSHLLAFQETQYF.

This clonotype was detected many times. The chain uses TRBV20-1 and TRBJ1-6; D not certain. V was shortened by 0 bases and J by 5 bases, with 14 bases between the two germline ends. The CDR3 has 16 amino acids. Per the germline V gene, CDR1 is DFQATT and CDR2 is SNEGSKA (reference sequence). CDR3 amino acids: CSARDRSGLHNSPLHF. In nucleotides, the CDR3 is TGCAGTGCTAGAGACCGTTCCGGTTTACATAATTCACCCCTCCACTTT.

This clonotype was observed many times. The rearrangement links TRBV4-3 to TRBJ2-3, with 11 bases matching TRBD2. CDR3 length equals 14 residues. Germline CDR1 and CDR2: LGHNA and YSLEER. The V segment lost 2 bases and the J segment 8 bases; nucleotides outside the gene matches: 3. CDR3 coding DNA: TGCGCCAGCAGCCAACGAGGGACTAGCGGTACGCAGTATTTT. As protein: CASSQRGTSGTQYF.

This clonotype was picked up many times. The rearrangement joins TRBV12-3 or TRBV12-4 to TRBJ2-1; no reliable D call. The ends were cut back, 3 bases at V and 3 bases at J, with 9 bases in the middle. CDR3 length: 14 residues. The CDR3 loop is CASSFNSIYNEQFF. DNA for the CDR3: TGTGCCAGCAGTTTTAACTCAATCTACAATGAGCAGTTCTTC.

Turning to this clonotype: Given a much more abundant clone one base away, this may be a read error. This CDR3 is missing its conserved last phenylalanine or tryptophan, likely due to a read error. This CDR3 is CASEQRGNSHTGELFL. The CDR3 coding sequence is TGTGCCAGCGAGCAAAGGGGAAACTCCCACACCGGGGAGCTGTTTCTT. The rearrangement links TRBV3-1 to TRBJ2-2; D possibly corresponds to TRBD1 (5 bases). Germline V gene lookup returns CDR1 LGHDT and CDR2 YNNKEL (reference sequence). V lost 8 bases, J lost 3 bases, and 19 bases lay in between. The CDR3 is 16 residues long.